This T cell receptor beta chain originates from a study of blood T cell repertoires in COVID-19 (dated by TCRdb to 2020 to 2022). At the level of the whole study: Collaborator samples came from the United States, Italy and Spain and covered acute and convalescent phases of COVID-19. The prospective study material was composed of cDNA or gDNA derived from T cells, B-cell-depleted T cells, or PBMCs. The dataset comprised deeply sampled blood TCRbeta repertoires from subjects exposed to, actively infected with, or recovered from COVID-19. The repertoires were made available in a free public database intended to serve as a resource for research on the immune response to SARS-CoV-2. The samples were drawn from the first 160 participants of the ongoing ImmuneRACE study and from 1,200 or so subjects provided by 6 global collaborators. The sample metadata nearly always contained a de-identified subject ID, COVID-19 status, age in years and sex. Where available, HLA class I and class II types were taken from metadata supplied by the sample provider and were not determined by assay-based typing. What the authors observed across the whole study: The amount of clinical and demographic metadata varied by source and participant and was provided uncurated.

TCRbeta CDR3 regions were amplified from genomic DNA by means of the immunoSEQ Assay, a bias-controlled multiplex PCR. The original pipeline was this. The number of nucleated cells in each sample was estimated from the amplification of reference gene primers within the assay. To quantify the absolute abundance of each unique TCRbeta CDR3 rearrangement, sequence reads were collapsed and filtered. For each sample, productive Simpson clonality was calculated as the square root of Simpson's diversity index over productive rearrangements. What TCRdb holds here is the immuneACCESS table cut down to in-frame rearrangements. Part of the clones is not present; checked against another copy, under half of the missing clones reflect an unresolved V gene, and the others are unexplained. For V, J and clone size, that table is used; D and trimming come from the DNA. The sample contains about 160,000 clones, approximately 93% of them found a single time. Approximately 2% of the sample comes from the top ten.

Regarding this clone: Its cognate antigen has yet to be identified. Base qualities were left out, and no much larger clone turns up one base away.

Including the terminal cysteine and phenylalanine, the CDR3 comprises 16 residues. The only DNA kept is the CDR3, 48 bases in frame from the first base. Per the germline V gene, SGHRS is the CDR1 and YFSETQ is the CDR2. Germline trimming: 0 bases from V, 6 bases from J; junction bases outside gene matches: 6. One collaborating source in Seattle enrolled patients during active infection and followed them longitudinally through the course of disease. Each collaborating institution followed its own protocols to collect whole blood in K2EDTA tubes. Collaborator samples were shipped for TCRbeta analysis as frozen whole blood, isolated PBMCs, or DNA extracted from either sample type.

Sample: peripheral blood. This clonotype was sampled from a woman in her sixties or seventies with COVID-19, enrolled during active disease. In this chain, TRBV5-1 is recombined with TRBJ2-1, and TRBD1 matches 10 of the central bases. The DNA sequence reads TGCGCCAGCAGCTTGGGTTTGGGACAGGGGCCCAATGAGCAGTTCTTC. It translates as CASSLGLGQGPNEQFF.